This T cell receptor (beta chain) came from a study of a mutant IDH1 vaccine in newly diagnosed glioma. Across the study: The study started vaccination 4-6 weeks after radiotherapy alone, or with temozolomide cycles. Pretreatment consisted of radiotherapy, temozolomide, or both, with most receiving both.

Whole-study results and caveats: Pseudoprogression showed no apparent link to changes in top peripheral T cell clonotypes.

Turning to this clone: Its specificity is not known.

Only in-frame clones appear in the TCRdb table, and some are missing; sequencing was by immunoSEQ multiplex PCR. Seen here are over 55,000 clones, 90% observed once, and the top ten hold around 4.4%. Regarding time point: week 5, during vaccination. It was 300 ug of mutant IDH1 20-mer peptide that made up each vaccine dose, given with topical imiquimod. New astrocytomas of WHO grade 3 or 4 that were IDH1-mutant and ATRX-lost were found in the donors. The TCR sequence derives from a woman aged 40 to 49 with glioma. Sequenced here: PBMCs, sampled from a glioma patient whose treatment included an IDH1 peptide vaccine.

CDR3 in DNA: TGTGCCAGCAGTGGGGGGTGGGGAGAGACCCAGTACTTC. It encodes CASSGGWGETQYF. The chain uses TRBV6-1 and TRBJ2-5; D is tentatively TRBD1 or TRBD2 (5 bases each). The CDR3 length is 13 residues. Germline V gene sequence: CDR1 MNHNS, CDR2 SASEGT. Trimming removed 4 bases from V and 4 bases from J, with 10 bases in between.